This T cell receptor beta chain was recovered during a study of blood T cell repertoires in COVID-19 (dated by TCRdb to about 2020). At the level of the whole study: Samples covering the acute and convalescent phases of COVID-19 were provided by collaborators in the United States, Italy and Spain. Where HLA class I and class II types were available, the types were taken from metadata supplied by the sample provider, not from assay-based typing. The prospective study material was composed of cDNA or gDNA derived from T cells, B-cell-depleted T cells, or PBMCs. A freely available public database, intended as a resource for researchers studying the immune response to SARS-CoV-2, is where the repertoires were released. Deeply sampled blood TCRbeta repertoires from subjects exposed to, actively infected with, or recovered from COVID-19 were included in the dataset. A de-identified subject ID, COVID-19 status, age in years and sex were almost always included in the sample metadata. The samples were drawn from the first 160 participants of the ongoing ImmuneRACE study and from 1,254 subjects provided by 6 global collaborators.

The immunoSEQ Assay, a bias-controlled multiplex PCR, was used to amplify TCRbeta CDR3 regions from genomic DNA. Per the authors' processing: The number of nucleated cells in each sample was estimated from the amplification of reference gene primers within the assay. To quantify the absolute abundance of each unique TCRbeta CDR3 rearrangement, sequence reads were collapsed and filtered. For each sample, productive Simpson clonality was calculated as the square root of Simpson's diversity index across productive rearrangements. This is the immuneACCESS table as TCRdb keeps it, with only in-frame sequences that have V and J called. A part of the clones is gone; compared with another copy, unresolved V genes explain less than half, and the rest is unexplained. Clone size and V and J calls were adopted from that table, with D and trimming inferred from the DNA. Within this sample are 90,000 to 100,000 clones, with approximately 82% of them counted one time only. The ten largest clones represent roughly a tenth of the sample.

Each collaborating institution followed its own protocols to collect whole blood in K2EDTA tubes. For TCRbeta analysis, collaborators shipped samples in one of three forms: frozen whole blood, isolated PBMCs, or DNA extracted from either of those sample types. A note on this clone: This clone's antigen is unknown. The input lacks base qualities; no much larger clone sits a single base away.

V drops 5 bases and J drops 7 bases, leaving 12 bases in between. In the germline V gene, CDR1 corresponds to MNHEY and CDR2 to SVGEGT. The CDR3 measures 13 amino acids from cysteine to phenylalanine. Of the read, only the CDR3 DNA is kept; its 39 bases are in frame from base 1. What the study reported, not specific to this receptor: The amount of clinical and demographic metadata varied by source and participant and was provided uncurated.

The rearranged chain carries TRBV6-2 or TRBV6-3 and TRBJ2-1, with a weak D call of TRBD1 (6 bases match). The TCR sequence derives from a man aged 65 to 79 with active or convalescent COVID-19. Sequencing was done on a sample of peripheral blood. Read as DNA, the sequence is TGTGCCAGCAGTCAACAGGGCTGGAATGAGCAGTTCTTC. It translates to CASSQQGWNEQFF.